Below are 26 T cell receptor beta chains sequenced from a single sample in a study of blood T cell repertoires in COVID-19. Assay used: immunoSEQ multiplex PCR; TCRdb lists only in-frame clones, some missing. This sample has over 12,000 clones, with approximately 88% found just once. Sequencing was performed on peripheral blood. Receptors originate from a human donor in a cohort sampled during active COVID-19.

This clone showed up just a few times. This CDR3 reads CASRMDRAEQFF. The CDR3 DNA follows: TGTGCCAGCAGGATGGACAGGGCTGAGCAGTTCTTC. This rearrangement joins TRBV3-1 (or the pseudogene TRBV3-2) to TRBJ2-1; TRBD1 aligns across 8 bases. Losses at the gene ends were 6 bases for V and 9 bases for J; bases not matched to a gene: 4. Per germline, CDR1 LGHDT and CDR2 YNNKEL (reference sequence). The CDR3 runs 12 residues.

The gene calls are TRBV16 and TRBJ2-3; the match to TRBD1 covers 10 bases. The germline gives CDR1 KGHSY, CDR2 FQNENV. The CDR3 loop spans 16 amino acids. Trimming removed 4 bases from V and 2 bases from J; junction bases left unmatched: 6. In DNA, the CDR3 is TGTGCCAGCAGCCCCCTGGGGACAGGGGTCACAGATACGCAGTATTTT. Translating it yields CASSPLGTGVTDTQYF.

The rearrangement links TRBV6-5 to TRBJ2-7; TRBD2 aligns across 7 bases. The germline CDR1 and CDR2 sequences are MNHEY and SVGAGI. The junction had 8 bases not matched to a gene; V was cut back by 6 bases and J by 3 bases. The CDR3 consists of 14 residues. The CDR3 DNA follows: TGTGCCAGCAGGGGGAGGGCGGAGGGCTACGAGCAGTACTTC. Translated: CASRGRAEGYEQYF.

The chain uses TRBV11-3 and TRBJ1-1; no firm D call. In germline, CDR1 is SGHNT, CDR2 YENEEA. V lost 3 bases and J 0 bases, leaving 8 bases between the germline ends. The CDR3 totals 14 residues. DNA for the CDR3: TGTGCCAGCAGCTTGGCCGGGATGAACACTGAAGCTTTCTTT. Protein product: CASSLAGMNTEAFF.

The rearrangement uses TRBV13 and TRBJ2-3, with D unresolved. The CDR3 length is 14 residues. Germline assignment: CDR1 PRHDT and CDR2 FYEKMQ (reference sequence). V was cut by 2 bases and J by 4 bases, with 10 bases left in between. CDR3 residues: CASSLKQNADTQYF. In DNA, the CDR3 is TGTGCCAGCAGCTTAAAACAGAATGCAGATACGCAGTATTTT.

The V and J genes are TRBV15 and TRBJ1-6; D perhaps matches TRBD1 (5 bases). The germline V gene has CDR1 LNHNV and CDR2 YYDKDF (reference sequence). V was cut by 0 bases and J by 8 bases, with 8 bases left in between. This CDR3 is built from 14 residues. This chain's CDR3 is CATSREGGDSPLHF. The CDR3 DNA reads TGTGCCACCAGCAGAGAGGGGGGGGATTCACCCCTCCACTTT.

This clone has just one count. Here the CDR3 reads CASSYDRGYYEQYF. Written as DNA, the CDR3 is TGTGCCAGCAGCTACGACAGGGGATACTACGAGCAGTACTTC. The rearrangement uses TRBV6-6 and TRBJ2-7; 8 bases fit TRBD1. Germline V gene sequence: CDR1 MNHNY, CDR2 SVGAGI (reference sequence). The CDR3 totals 14 residues. With 6 bases clipped from V and 3 bases from J, the junction kept 7 bases outside the gene matches.

The rearrangement links TRBV7-3 to TRBJ2-5; 11 bases line up with TRBD2. Germline CDR1 is SGHTA and CDR2 is FQGTGA. The CDR3 runs to 16 residues. V was pared by 4 bases and J by 4 bases, with 8 bases of the junction left unmatched. CDR3 in DNA: TGTGCCAGCAGCTCCCGAGGACTAGCGGGCGGAGAGACCCAGTACTTC. Encoded protein: CASSSRGLAGGETQYF.

The chain couples TRBV28 to TRBJ2-3, with D possibly matching TRBD2 (6 bases). Germline V lookup: CDR1 MDHEN, CDR2 SYDVKM. Trimming shortened V by 2 bases and J by 3 bases, and 9 bases separated the two germline ends. The CDR3 spans 14 residues. CDR3 DNA sequence: TGTGCCAGCAGTTTACCGGGAGCGACAGATACGCAGTATTTT. Residues: CASSLPGATDTQYF.

The chain is built from TRBV27 and TRBJ2-2; D unresolved. Trimming left V 5 bases short and J 0 bases short, with 10 bases between. This CDR3 region has 15 residues. Per the germline V gene, CDR1 is MNHEY and CDR2 is SMNVEV (reference sequence). The CDR3 region is CASSPVRANTGELFF. DNA of the CDR3: TGTGCCAGCAGTCCAGTTCGGGCGAACACCGGGGAGCTGTTTTTT.

This chain connects TRBV18 to TRBJ2-3, with 16 bases fitting TRBD2. Germline CDR1 is KGHSH and CDR2 is LQKENI. CDR3 length: 17 residues. V dropped 2 bases and J dropped 6; count of bases not matched to a gene: 5. The CDR3 spells CASSPGTSGRAADTQYF. As DNA, the CDR3 is TGTGCCAGCTCACCAGGGACTAGCGGGAGGGCCGCGGATACGCAGTATTTT. Variable domain in full (rest from reference TRBV18 and TRBJ2-3): NAGVMQNPRHLVRRRGQEARLRCSPMKGHSHVYWYRQLPEEGLKFMVYLQKENIIDESGMPKERFSAEFPKEGPSILRIQQVVRGDSAAYFCASSPGTSGRAADTQYFGPGTRLTVL.

This rearrangement joins TRBV5-6 to TRBJ2-1, with TRBD2 identical over 9 bases. The CDR3 has 16 residues. Germline loops: CDR1 SGHDT, CDR2 YYEEEE. With 4 bases clipped from V and 8 bases from J, the junction kept 13 bases outside the gene matches. The CDR3 loop reads CASSVPGLADSDEQFF. CDR3 in DNA: TGTGCCAGCAGCGTACCGGGACTAGCCGACTCGGATGAGCAGTTCTTC.

This clone was recorded only once. This chain uses TRBV28 with TRBJ1-1, with 7 positions matching TRBD1. The CDR3 length is 12 residues. From germline, CDR1 is MDHEN and CDR2 SYDVKM. V lost 5 bases to trimming and J lost 9 bases; unmatched junction nucleotides: 6. CDR3 nucleotide sequence: TGTGCCAGCAGTGTCGACAGGGTCCAAGCTTTCTTT. Its translation is CASSVDRVQAFF.

This chain links TRBV28 with TRBJ1-1; TRBD1 matches 9 bases. Germline trimming cut 0 bases from V and 8 bases from J; bases unmatched to any gene: 4. The CDR3 sequence is 14 residues long. The V gene's germline CDR1 is MDHEN and CDR2 SYDVKM. The CDR3 sequence is CASSLWGQGREAFF. CDR3 DNA sequence: TGTGCCAGCAGTTTATGGGGACAGGGAAGGGAAGCTTTCTTT.

V and J are TRBV28 and TRBJ1-4; TRBD1 agrees at 9 bases. With V trimmed by 5 bases and J by 1 base, 14 bases remained unmatched. The CDR3 is 19 residues long. Germline V gene lookup returns CDR1 MDHEN and CDR2 SYDVKM. CDR3: CASSPFRDRVHITNEKLFF. Written as DNA, the CDR3 is TGTGCCAGCAGTCCATTCCGGGACAGGGTGCATATAACTAATGAAAAACTGTTTTTT.

The chain carries TRBV19 and TRBJ1-1, with D perhaps matching TRBD1 (6 bases). V dropped 2 bases and J dropped 7 bases, with 20 bases sitting between them. CDR3 length: 16 amino acids. Germline V CDR1 and CDR2: LNHDA, SQIVND (reference sequence). The CDR3 nucleotides read TGTGCCAGTAGTATACTGTCGGACAGCCCCAGCGGTGAAGCTTTCTTT. Translating it yields CASSILSDSPSGEAFF.

The chain is built from TRBV4-1 and TRBJ2-3; TRBD2 aligns across 10 bases. CDR1 MGHRA and CDR2 YSYEKL come from the germline V gene. This CDR3 region has 17 residues. With V trimmed by 3 bases and J by 1 base, 7 bases remained unmatched. CDR3: CASSHFPGTSGTDTQYF. The CDR3 DNA reads as TGCGCCAGCAGCCATTTCCCCGGGACTAGCGGCACAGATACGCAGTATTTT.

The rearrangement links TRBV2 to TRBJ2-1, with a tentative D call TRBD2 (6 bases). The V and J ends lost 9 bases and 7 bases respectively, with 10 bases between them. This CDR3 spans 11 amino acids. Per the germline V gene, CDR1 is SNHLY and CDR2 is FYNNEI. This CDR3 is CASSRENEQFF. CDR3 in DNA: TGTGCCAGTAGTCGGGAGAATGAGCAGTTCTTC.

The V gene is TRBV19, the J gene TRBJ2-1; TRBD2 aligns across 7 bases. Germline CDR1 and CDR2: LNHDA and SQIVND (reference sequence). This CDR3 spans 14 amino acids. The V gene end was trimmed by 8 bases and the J gene end by 12 bases; junction bases not matched to a gene: 16. The CDR3 coding sequence is TGTGCCAGTGCTAAGGGTGGCGGGGGAAAGAGGCAGTTCTTC. This translates into CASAKGGGGKRQFF.

The V call is TRBV11-2, the J call TRBJ2-1; 7 positions match TRBD2. Germline CDR1 is SGHAT and CDR2 is FQNNGV. V dropped 5 bases and J dropped 6; count of bases not matched to a gene: 13. The CDR3 extends over 16 amino acids. CDR3 sequence: CASSPRSGGLGNEQFF. CDR3 bases: TGTGCCAGCAGCCCCCGTTCGGGAGGCCTGGGCAATGAGCAGTTCTTC.

The chain links TRBV6-1 to TRBJ1-5; D ambiguous. CDR3 length: 17 amino acids. CDR1 and CDR2 (germline): MNHNS, SASEGT. V lost 2 bases and J 0 bases, leaving 14 bases between the germline ends. The CDR3 here is CASSETHRSYSNQPQHF. The CDR3 DNA reads TGTGCCAGCAGTGAAACCCATCGGAGTTATAGCAATCAGCCCCAGCATTTT.

The genes are TRBV30 and TRBJ2-1, with TRBD2 matching over 10 bases. V gave up 4 bases and J gave up 0 bases; unmatched junction bases: 6. CDR1 GTSNPN and CDR2 SVGIG come from the germline V gene (reference sequence). CDR3 length: 16 amino acids. CDR3 in DNA: TGTGCCTGGACCGGTAGCGGGAGGATCTCCTACAATGAGCAGTTCTTC. This codes for CAWTGSGRISYNEQFF.

The chain is built from TRBV2 and TRBJ2-1; no reliable D call. The CDR3 has 13 residues. V gave up 5 bases and J gave up 0 bases, with 5 bases separating them. CDR1 SNHLY and CDR2 FYNNEI come from the germline V gene. CDR3 coding DNA: TGTGCCAGCAGTTACAGCTCCTACAATGAGCAGTTCTTC. Amino acid sequence: CASSYSSYNEQFF.

This chain joins TRBV24-1 and TRBJ2-5; 10 positions agree with TRBD1. Germline V gives CDR1 KGHDR, CDR2 SFDVKD. With 9 bases clipped from V and 8 bases from J, the junction kept 5 bases outside the gene matches. The CDR3 spans 12 residues. CDR3 protein: CATQDRGLTQYF. In DNA, the CDR3 is TGTGCCACCCAAGACAGGGGGCTAACCCAGTACTTC.

This sequence joins TRBV4-3 and TRBJ2-7, with 7 bases aligning to TRBD1. Germline loops: CDR1 LGHNA, CDR2 YSLEER. V shed 6 bases, J shed 4 bases, and the junction held 12 bases outside the gene matches. The CDR3 consists of 15 residues. CDR3 coding DNA: TGCGCCAGCAGTCGGGCCCCGGGACAGTCATACGAGCAGTACTTC. Residues: CASSRAPGQSYEQYF.

The CDR3 DNA is TGTGCCAGCAGCTTGGACGGGATTGGCAATCAGCCCCAGCATTTT. Its protein product is CASSLDGIGNQPQHF. J is TRBJ1-5 and V is TRBV7-8; no clear D gene. This CDR3 comprises 15 residues. Germline lookup yields CDR1 SGHVS and CDR2 FQNEAQ. V was shortened by 3 bases and J by 2 bases, with 11 bases between the two germline ends.